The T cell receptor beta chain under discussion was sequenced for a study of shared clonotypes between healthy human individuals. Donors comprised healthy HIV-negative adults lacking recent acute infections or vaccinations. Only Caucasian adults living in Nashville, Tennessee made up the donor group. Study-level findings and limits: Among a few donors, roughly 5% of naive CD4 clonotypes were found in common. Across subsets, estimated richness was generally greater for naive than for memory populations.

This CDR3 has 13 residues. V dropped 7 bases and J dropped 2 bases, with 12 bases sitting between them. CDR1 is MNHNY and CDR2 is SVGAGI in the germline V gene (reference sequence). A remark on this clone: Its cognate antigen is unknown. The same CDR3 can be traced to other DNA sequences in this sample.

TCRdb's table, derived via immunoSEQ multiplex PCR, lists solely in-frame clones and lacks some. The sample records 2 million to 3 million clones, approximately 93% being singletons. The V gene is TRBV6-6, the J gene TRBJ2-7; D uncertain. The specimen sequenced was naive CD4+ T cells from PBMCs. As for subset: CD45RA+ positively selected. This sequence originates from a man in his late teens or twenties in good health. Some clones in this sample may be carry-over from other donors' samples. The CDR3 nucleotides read TGTGCCAGCATACCTAGTGGGACCTACGAGCAGTACTTC. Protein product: CASIPSGTYEQYF.